This T cell receptor (beta chain) was sequenced for a study of T cell responses to AZD1222 COVID-19 vaccine. Study information: The study pooled second doses at about 4 or about 12 weeks.

The protocol was immunoSEQ multiplex PCR, while the TCRdb copy is restricted to in-frame clones and leaves out a portion. This table has about 98,000 clones, approximately 90% appearing once. CDR3 length: 14 residues. Germline CDR1 reads MGHRA; CDR2 reads YSYEKL. The V gene lost 2 bases and the J gene lost 8 bases, with 13 bases spanning the gap. This clone was seen just once. No antigen is known for it. Regarding the study as a whole: White British ancestry dominated among donors, who included more females, and clonal diversity was possibly underestimated.

The receptor was derived from an adult in good health. The rearrangement uses TRBV4-1 and TRBJ2-1; D may be TRBD2 (6 bases). The sequencing used peripheral blood, collected on day 0 of AZD1222 vaccination. CDR3 residues: CASSQSGTDDEQFF. In DNA form, the CDR3 reads TGCGCCAGCAGCCAATCTGGGACTGACGATGAGCAGTTCTTC.